A single sample is the source of the 3 T cell receptor beta chains below, sequenced in a study of glioma-infiltrating T cells. Using RNA template, CDR3s of TCR alpha and beta were amplified with iRepertoire arm-PCR. TCRdb redid the calling of the multiplex PCR reads with MiXCR, one entry per CDR3 protein. The top ten hold around 12% of the sample, which has around 350,000 distinct CDR3 sequences, approximately 42% seen once. The material sequenced was glioma tissue, nonneoplastic brain tissue, or PBMCs (not recorded which). These receptors originate from a human donor with low-grade glioma or glioblastoma, undergoing nonglioma brain surgery, or in good health (not recorded which).

A note on this clonotype: This clone may be a read error of a much larger clone one base away. V is TRBV20-1 and J is TRBJ2-7, with 7 bases matching TRBD2. This CDR3 contains 14 residues. Germline lookup yields CDR1 DFQATT and CDR2 SNEGSKA (reference sequence). J was trimmed by 5 bases and V by 1 base; bases with no gene match: 8. CDR3 loop: CSARGGGRDHEQYF. The CDR3 nucleotides are TGCAGTGCTAGAGGGGGCGGGAGAGACCACGAGCAGTACTTC.

The gene calls are TRBV29-1 and TRBJ1-6, with TRBD1 identical over 9 bases. The CDR3 loop spans 14 amino acids. The junction had 7 bases not matched to a gene; V was cut back by 6 bases and J by 7 bases. Per the germline V gene, CDR1 is SQVTM and CDR2 is ANQGSEA. In nucleotides, the CDR3 is TGCAGCGTCCAATGGACAGGGGAAAATTCACCCCTCCACTTT. Translated, it gives CSVQWTGENSPLHF.

This chain joins TRBV27 and TRBJ2-2; 8 nucleotides align to TRBD1. V was pared by 7 bases and J by 1 base, with 11 bases of the junction left unmatched. This CDR3 region has 17 residues. The V gene's germline CDR1 is MNHEY and CDR2 SMNVEV (reference sequence). CDR3 nucleotide sequence: TGTGCCAGCAATAACTACCACGGGACAGGGAACACCGGGGAGCTGTTTTTT. Its protein product is CASNNYHGTGNTGELFF.